This entry lists 22 T cell receptor beta chains sequenced from one sample in a study of memory CD8 T cells in hepatitis C reinfection (dated by TCRdb to the late 2010s). The meaning of the sample's time point label: peak reinfection, 3 to 8 weeks after reinfection detection. The sorted cells were sequenced directly ex vivo, without any in vitro expansion ahead of TCR sequencing. The library was made by the immunoSEQ multiplex PCR assay. Here the immuneACCESS table is served through TCRdb, limited to in-frame sequences with V and J called. Missing clones are a known gap in these copies; in checked studies unresolved V genes cover under half, and the rest lacks a known reason. In all, the sample holds 35,000 to 55,000 clones, and 85% to 90% of those were seen once. 1.2% of the sample is held by the ten biggest clonotypes. The sample consisted of naive CD8+ T cells sorted from blood. The meaning of the sample's cell subset or site label: total naive CD8+CD45RO- T cells. These TCRs come from a man between 18 and 35 years old with hepatitis C virus infection.

The chain couples TRBV7-6 to TRBJ2-7; D possibly corresponds to TRBD2 (5 bases). The CDR3 loop spans 13 amino acids. The V end lost 5 bases, the J end lost 3 bases, and 11 bases lay between the germline ends. Germline loops: CDR1 SGHVS, CDR2 FNYEAQ. CDR3 in amino acids: CASSHLDYYEQYF. CDR3 DNA sequence: TGTGCCAGCAGCCACCTCGACTACTACGAGCAGTACTTC.

The chain uses TRBV27 and TRBJ1-5, with 9 bases identical to TRBD1. This CDR3 has 14 amino acids. The V gene's germline CDR1 is MNHEY and CDR2 SMNVEV (reference sequence). V was pared by 6 bases and J by 7 bases, with 7 bases of the junction left unmatched. CDR3 sequence reads: CASSYRGPNQPQHF. The DNA of the CDR3 is TGTGCCAGCAGCTACAGGGGGCCAAACCAGCCCCAGCATTTT.

The chain recombines TRBV6-4 with TRBJ2-2; TRBD2 matches at 10 bases. With V trimmed by 1 base and J by 3 bases, 20 bases remained unmatched. The CDR3 runs to 22 residues. Germline CDR1 MRHNA, CDR2 SNTAGT. The CDR3 reads CASSDFKGGSSGRALDTGELFF. Here the CDR3 DNA reads TGTGCCAGCAGTGACTTCAAGGGGGGGAGCAGCGGGAGGGCCCTGGACACCGGGGAGCTGTTTTTT.

The V gene is TRBV19, the J gene TRBJ1-2; 8 nucleotides line up with TRBD1. V gave up 1 base and J gave up 8 bases; unmatched junction bases: 6. Germline CDR1 reads LNHDA; CDR2 reads SQIVND (reference sequence). The CDR3 contains 14 residues. The CDR3 spells CASSIVGQGRGYTF. CDR3 DNA sequence: TGTGCCAGTAGTATAGTCGGACAGGGAAGAGGCTACACCTTC.

The chain joins TRBV27 to TRBJ1-1; 7 bases agree with TRBD1. Germline CDR1 reads MNHEY; CDR2 reads SMNVEV (reference sequence). V was clipped by 0 bases and J by 8 bases; unmatched bases: 3. The CDR3 is made up of 13 amino acids. DNA for the CDR3: TGTGCCAGCAGTTTATCGGGACAGAAAGAAGCTTTCTTT. This codes for CASSLSGQKEAFF.

The chain is built from TRBV5-6 and TRBJ2-7; D call uncertain. The CDR3 loop spans 13 amino acids. Germline CDR1 SGHDT, CDR2 YYEEEE. V lost 2 bases, J lost 0 bases, and 6 bases lay in between. CDR3 protein: CASSLAGSYEQYV. In DNA form, the CDR3 reads TGTGCCAGCAGCTTAGCAGGCTCCTACGAGCAGTACGTC.

V and J are TRBV7-2 and TRBJ1-2; D may be TRBD1 (6 bases). The CDR3 spans 18 residues. CDR1 and CDR2 from the germline V gene are SGHTA and FQGNSA. Deletions cut 5 bases from V and 5 bases from J, with 27 bases between. The CDR3 sequence: CASSLKGGGASEGYGYTF. The CDR3 DNA is TGTGCCAGCAGCCTCAAGGGGGGGGGTGCTTCCGAAGGGTATGGCTACACCTTC.

The chain joins TRBV11-2 to TRBJ2-1, with D possibly TRBD1 on 5 matching bases. The CDR3 is 16 amino acids. Between the trimmed V and J ends, which lost 0 bases and 2 bases, there was a span of 11 bases. Germline V gene sequence: CDR1 SGHAT, CDR2 FQNNGV. The CDR3 sequence: CASSLDRVLPYNEQFF. The CDR3, as DNA: TGTGCCAGCAGCTTAGACAGGGTATTACCCTACAATGAGCAGTTCTTC.

The J gene is TRBJ2-5, the V gene TRBV9, with 8 nucleotides matching TRBD2. The DNA end is more similar to TRBJ2-7, so the J call may be wrong. Germline V CDR1 and CDR2: SGDLS, YYNGEE. The CDR3 consists of 15 residues. CDR3: CASSPSGGRSYEQYF. The CDR3 nucleotides read TGTGCCAGCAGCCCCTCGGGAGGGAGGTCCTACGAGCAGTACTTC.

The sample holds one count of this clone. The chain has TRBV7-3 and TRBJ1-1; maybe TRBD1 (5 bases). V was pared by 5 bases and J by 7 bases, with 17 bases between. Germline CDR1 SGHTA, CDR2 FQGTGA. The CDR3 consists of 14 residues. CDR3 nucleotides: TGTGCCAGCAGCCCGGAGGGGAATTGGGATGAAGCTTTCTTT. Its protein is CASSPEGNWDEAFF. Full variable domain (missing parts from reference TRBV7-3 and TRBJ1-1): GAGVSQTPSNKVTEKGKYVELRCDPISGHTALYWYRQSLGQGPEFLIYFQGTGAADDSGLPNDRFFAVRPEGSVSTLKIQRTERGDSAVYLCASSPEGNWDEAFFGQGTRLTVV.

The chain links TRBV4-1 to TRBJ1-5; 8 nucleotides agree with TRBD1. The CDR3 consists of 15 residues. V dropped 1 base and J dropped 6; count of bases not matched to a gene: 5. The germline V gene encodes CDR1 MGHRA and CDR2 YSYEKL. CDR3 amino acids: CASSQVQGARQPQHF. CDR3 bases: TGCGCCAGCAGCCAAGTTCAGGGGGCTCGTCAGCCCCAGCATTTT.

Only one count was recorded for this clone. The chain carries TRBV11-3 and TRBJ2-7; a possible D gene is TRBD2 (6 bases). The CDR3 runs to 14 residues. The germline V gene encodes CDR1 SGHNT and CDR2 YENEEA. V was cut by 5 bases and J by 0 bases, with 11 bases left in between. CDR3 sequence reads: CASSLGGDSYEQYF. In nucleotides, the CDR3 is TGTGCCAGCAGCCTGGGAGGTGACTCCTACGAGCAGTACTTC.

This clone was seen only a few times. V is TRBV6-5 and J is TRBJ1-1, with D unclear. V was pared by 6 bases and J by 0 bases, with 8 bases between. The CDR3 loop spans 13 amino acids. CDR1 is MNHEY and CDR2 is SVGAGI in the germline V gene. The CDR3 nucleotides are TGTGCCAGCAGCCTACAGTTGAACACTGAAGCTTTCTTT. It is translated as CASSLQLNTEAFF.

Only one count was recorded for this clone. V usage is TRBV6-5 and J usage is TRBJ1-5, with D uncertain. Germline V gene data show CDR1 as MNHEY and CDR2 as SVGAGI. This CDR3 region has 12 residues. V was cut by 6 bases and J by 3 bases, with 6 bases left in between. In DNA, the CDR3 is TGTGCCAGCAGCTCCCCCAATCAGCCCCAGCATTTT. Its translation is CASSSPNQPQHF.

This chain connects TRBV5-6 to TRBJ1-5; possible D gene TRBD1, 6 bases. Germline CDR1 and CDR2: SGHDT and YYEEEE. The germline V and J ends were trimmed by 5 bases and 6 bases, with 12 bases remaining between them. The CDR3 extends over 13 amino acids. CDR3 region: CASSLGGGQPQHF. CDR3 DNA: TGTGCCAGCAGTCTGGGAGGGGGTCAGCCCCAGCATTTT.

The chain is built from TRBV19 and TRBJ1-1; TRBD1 matches at 7 bases. CDR3 size: 14 residues. The V gene end was trimmed by 7 bases and the J gene end by 6 bases; junction bases not matched to a gene: 11. Germline loops: CDR1 LNHDA, CDR2 SQIVND (reference sequence). The CDR3 DNA is TGTGCCAGTACCCAGGGGGGCGAAAGGCCTGAAGCTTTCTTT. Translated: CASTQGGERPEAFF.

The rearrangement links TRBV6-1 to TRBJ1-2, with D possibly being TRBD1 (6 bases). CDR1 MNHNS and CDR2 SASEGT come from the germline V gene. The CDR3 spans 17 residues. The V end was cut by 2 bases, the J end by 0 bases, with 16 bases between. The CDR3: CASSERGGYLPNYGYTF. CDR3 nucleotide sequence: TGTGCCAGCAGTGAAAGAGGGGGATACCTCCCTAACTATGGCTACACCTTC.

The chain is built from TRBV6-5 and TRBJ2-5, with D tentatively TRBD2 (6 bases). The CDR3 totals 14 residues. Per germline, CDR1 MNHEY and CDR2 SVGAGI. V lost 8 bases to trimming and J lost 4 bases, with 17 bases between them. The CDR3 loop reads CASGSVAGGETQYF. CDR3 bases: TGTGCCAGCGGTTCGGTAGCCGGGGGAGAGACCCAGTACTTC.

The CDR3 sequence: CASSEARPQVRSGNTIYF. In nucleotides, the CDR3 is TGTGCCAGCAGTGAAGCAAGGCCTCAGGTACGCTCTGGAAACACCATATATTTT. The J gene is TRBJ1-3, the V gene TRBV6-1; D is unresolved. From germline, CDR1 is MNHNS and CDR2 SASEGT. V lost 0 bases, J lost 0 bases, and 15 bases lay in between. CDR3 length: 18 residues.

This rearrangement joins TRBV5-4 to TRBJ2-7; D possibly corresponds to TRBD2 (6 bases). CDR1 is SGHNT, CDR2 YYREEE, per germline (reference sequence). V lost 0 bases to trimming and J lost 7 bases, with 17 bases between them. The CDR3 loop spans 15 amino acids. The CDR3 here is CASSLASSGTTEQYF. As DNA, the CDR3 is TGTGCCAGCAGCTTGGCGAGTAGCGGAACTACAGAGCAGTACTTC.

The gene calls are TRBV10-3 and TRBJ2-7; D uncertain. Germline CDR1 and CDR2: ENHRY and SYGVKD. The ends were cut back, 0 bases at V and 2 bases at J, with 5 bases in the middle. The CDR3 totals 13 residues. Here the CDR3 DNA reads TGTGCCATCAGTGAGTCGGGCCCCTACGAGCAGTACTTC. It is translated as CAISESGPYEQYF.

V is TRBV19 and J is TRBJ2-5, with D perhaps TRBD2 (6 bases). Germline lookup yields CDR1 LNHDA and CDR2 SQIVND (reference sequence). V was cut by 1 base and J by 11 bases, with 8 bases left in between. The CDR3 consists of 11 residues. In DNA, the CDR3 is TGTGCCAGTAGTATAGGCGGGGAGCAGTACTTC. This codes for CASSIGGEQYF.